What follows are 27 T cell receptor beta chains derived from one specimen sequenced in a study of beta chain features in type 1 diabetes. Reverse transcribing all isolated RNA meant expressed TCRB transcripts were sequenced. Here immunoSEQ multiplex PCR was the method, and the copy in TCRdb shows in-frame clones only, minus some. The sample lists approximately 380,000 clones, about 16% occurring once. The sequenced sample was naive CD4+ T cells from blood. The receptor source for this set is a woman aged 18-29 years in good health.

This clone was picked up a small number of times. The rearrangement uses TRBV5-6 and TRBJ2-2; D is possibly TRBD2 (7 bases). CDR3 length: 15 residues. Germline V CDR1 and CDR2: SGHDT, YYEEEE. V was clipped by 4 bases and J by 2 bases, with 12 bases between them. The DNA for the CDR3 is TGTGCCAGCAGCCGAGGGGGACTAAACACCGGGGAGCTGTTTTTT. Translating gives CASSRGGLNTGELFF.

The CDR3 DNA sequence: TGTGCCACCAGCAGAGATGGGGAGACAGGGTTGTACGAGCAGTACTTC. It translates to CATSRDGETGLYEQYF. The V call is TRBV15, the J call TRBJ2-7; TRBD1 matches 7 bases. Germline V lookup: CDR1 LNHNV, CDR2 YYDKDF (reference sequence). This CDR3 comprises 16 residues. V trimming: 0 bases; J trimming: 4 bases; junction bases outside the gene matches: 9. The complete variable domain, with remaining parts taken from reference TRBV15 and TRBJ2-7, reads DAMVIQNPRYQVTQFGKPVTLSCSQTLNHNVMYWYQQKSSQAPKLLFHYYDKDFNNEADTPDNFQSRRPNTSFCFLDIRSPGLGDTAMYLCATSRDGETGLYEQYFGPGTRLTVT.

This sequence joins TRBV9 and TRBJ1-3, with 7 bases aligning to TRBD1. Germline CDR1 reads SGDLS; CDR2 reads YYNGEE. The J segment lost 0 bases and the V segment lost 3 bases, leaving 6 bases of the junction unmatched. The CDR3 length is 16 residues. The CDR3 is CASSDRTGTSGNTIYF. The DNA for the CDR3 is TGTGCCAGCAGCGACCGGACAGGAACCTCTGGAAACACCATATATTTT.

The V and J genes are TRBV2 and TRBJ1-5, with TRBD1 matching 8 bases. This CDR3 comprises 13 residues. Trimming removed 6 bases from V and 7 bases from J; junction bases left unmatched: 5. Germline V CDR1 and CDR2: SNHLY, FYNNEI. The CDR3: CASSGQGSQPQHF. The CDR3, as DNA: TGTGCCAGCAGCGGACAGGGTAGCCAGCCCCAGCATTTT.

This chain uses TRBV19 with TRBJ2-7; 7 nucleotides match TRBD2. Germline CDR1 is LNHDA and CDR2 is SQIVND (reference sequence). V was pared by 7 bases and J by 1 base, with 4 bases of the junction left unmatched. There are 13 residues in the CDR3. The CDR3 protein is CASNGGGSYEQYF. DNA for the CDR3: TGTGCCAGTAACGGCGGGGGTTCCTACGAGCAGTACTTC.

This clone was detected only a few times. The rearrangement uses TRBV19 and TRBJ1-2; D is perhaps TRBD1 (6 bases). Germline lookup yields CDR1 LNHDA and CDR2 SQIVND (reference sequence). The CDR3 sequence is 13 residues long. Trimming left V 7 bases short and J 3 bases short, with 12 bases between. The CDR3, as DNA: TGTGCCAGTAACTCTAACAGGGACTATGGCTACACCTTC. Amino acids: CASNSNRDYGYTF.

This clone was seen more than once but under ten times. The chain is built from TRBV20-1 and TRBJ2-5; D remains ambiguous. The germline V gene encodes CDR1 DFQATT and CDR2 SNEGSKA (reference sequence). The V gene lost 6 bases and the J gene lost 5 bases, with 7 bases spanning the gap. This CDR3 has 10 amino acids. The CDR3 spells CSAQDETQYF. The CDR3 DNA reads TGCAGTGCCCAGGATGAGACCCAGTACTTC.

Comment on this clone: The same CDR3 also results from other DNA sequences found in this sample. The CDR3 nucleotides read TGCGCCAGCAGCTTGGGGACAGCCTATGGCTACACCTTC. Its translation: CASSLGTAYGYTF. The V gene is TRBV5-1, the J gene TRBJ1-2, with D perhaps TRBD1 (6 bases). The germline gives CDR1 SGHRS, CDR2 YFSETQ. The CDR3 runs 13 residues. Deletions cut 0 bases from V and 4 bases from J, with 7 bases between.

The rearrangement links TRBV15 to TRBJ2-7; perhaps TRBD1 as D (6 bases). The germline gives CDR1 LNHNV, CDR2 YYDKDF (reference sequence). Trimming removed 0 bases at V and 1 base at J, with 10 bases between. The CDR3 is 15 amino acids. DNA for the CDR3: TGTGCCACCAGCAGAGATGGGGACACTTCCTACGAGCAGTACTTC. It codes for CATSRDGDTSYEQYF.

This clone was observed a handful of times. The rearrangement joins TRBV7-3 to TRBJ2-5, with 12 nucleotides matching TRBD2. The CDR3 covers 14 residues. J gave up 4 bases and V 5 bases, and 2 bases lay outside the gene matches. Germline CDR1 and CDR2: SGHTA and FQGTGA. The CDR3 loop reads CASSTGLAGETQYF. Here the CDR3 DNA reads TGTGCCAGCAGCACGGGACTAGCGGGAGAGACCCAGTACTTC.

This clone was detected only a few times. V gene TRBV4-1 combines with J gene TRBJ2-7; 11 nucleotides match TRBD2. The CDR3 has 14 residues. V shed 1 base and J 9 bases; nucleotides not matched to a gene: 5. The germline V gene has CDR1 MGHRA and CDR2 YSYEKL. CDR3 protein: CASSQGLAGSWQYF. The CDR3 nucleotides read TGCGCCAGCAGCCAAGGACTAGCGGGAAGTTGGCAGTACTTC.

V is TRBV5-1 and J is TRBJ1-1; D remains unclear. Per the germline V gene, CDR1 is SGHRS and CDR2 is YFSETQ. The ends were cut back, 4 bases at V and 4 bases at J, with 17 bases in the middle. This CDR3 is built from 15 residues. The CDR3 loop is CASSPDPGGGTEAFF. The CDR3 DNA reads TGCGCCAGCAGCCCAGACCCTGGCGGAGGCACTGAAGCTTTCTTT.

DNA of the CDR3: TGTGCCAGCAGCTTACAGGGGGACGGCTACACCTTC. Translating it yields CASSLQGDGYTF. This sequence joins TRBV5-6 and TRBJ1-2; 8 bases are shared with TRBD1. The V gene's germline CDR1 is SGHDT and CDR2 YYEEEE. The CDR3 runs to 12 residues. Trimming took 2 bases from V and 8 from J; bases not matched to a gene: 2.

This chain connects TRBV27 to TRBJ2-7; D might be TRBD2 (6 bases). Trimming left V 1 base short and J 5 bases short, with 12 bases between. Per the germline V gene, CDR1 is MNHEY and CDR2 is SMNVEV (reference sequence). This CDR3 contains 14 residues. This CDR3 reads CASSLLAGFDEQYF. The CDR3 nucleotides read TGTGCCAGCAGTTTATTGGCGGGGTTCGACGAGCAGTACTTC.

The chain has TRBV4-3 and TRBJ2-7, with 7 bases that match TRBD2. The germline gives CDR1 LGHNA, CDR2 YSLEER. The CDR3 runs to 14 residues. V was clipped by 0 bases and J by 3 bases; unmatched bases: 2. The CDR3 is CASSQDGGGYEQYF. The DNA for the CDR3 is TGCGCCAGCAGCCAAGATGGCGGGGGCTACGAGCAGTACTTC.

The V and J genes are TRBV29-1 and TRBJ2-7, with 7 bases that match TRBD2. The CDR3 spans 13 residues. V dropped 4 bases and J dropped 1; count of bases not matched to a gene: 4. Germline assignment: CDR1 SQVTM and CDR2 ANQGSEA. The CDR3 bases are TGCAGCGTTGTATCTAGCGGTTCCTACGAGCAGTACTTC. This encodes CSVVSSGSYEQYF.

This clone was found a few times. This sequence joins TRBV5-1 and TRBJ2-7; a possible D gene is TRBD2 (6 bases). This CDR3 region has 15 residues. Germline values: CDR1 SGHRS, CDR2 YFSETQ. Deletions cut 4 bases from V and 2 bases from J, with 16 bases between. The CDR3 protein is CASSPGVRPTYEQYF. The CDR3 nucleotides are TGCGCCAGCAGCCCGGGGGTGAGGCCGACCTACGAGCAGTACTTC.

The genes are TRBV4-3 and TRBJ2-3; D remains unclear. This CDR3 is 15 amino acids long. Germline assignment: CDR1 LGHNA and CDR2 YSLEER. V shed 0 bases and J shed 2 bases, with 9 bases lying between them. The chain's CDR3 is CASSQELRNTDTQYF. CDR3 bases: TGCGCCAGCAGCCAAGAATTGCGGAACACAGATACGCAGTATTTT.

This clone was counted only a few times. The chain links TRBV7-6 to TRBJ2-3, with D unresolved. CDR3 length: 15 residues. Trimming left V 0 bases short and J 2 bases short, with 9 bases between. Germline V lookup: CDR1 SGHVS, CDR2 FNYEAQ. CDR3 amino acids: CASSLAVQHTDTQYF. The CDR3 DNA reads as TGTGCCAGCAGCTTAGCGGTACAGCACACAGATACGCAGTATTTT.

This clone showed up just a few times. This chain links TRBV19 with TRBJ1-1; possible D gene TRBD1, 6 bases. This CDR3 spans 12 amino acids. The ends were cut back, 8 bases at V and 8 bases at J, with 15 bases in the middle. Germline-derived CDR1 and CDR2 are LNHDA and SQIVND (reference sequence). The CDR3 sequence: CASVSAGAEAFF. Written as DNA, the CDR3 is TGTGCCAGTGTCTCCGCGGGGGCCGAAGCTTTCTTT. The variable domain in full, with the rest retrieved from reference TRBV19 and TRBJ1-1, is DGGITQSPKYLFRKEGQNVTLSCEQNLNHDAMYWYRQDPGQGLRLIYYSQIVNDFQKGDIAEGYSVSREKKESFPLTVTSAQKNPTAFYLCASVSAGAEAFFGQGTRLTVV.

This clone showed up just a few times. V is TRBV18 and J is TRBJ2-7; TRBD1 might be the D (6 bases). V shed 4 bases and J shed 2 bases, with 15 bases lying between them. The CDR3 runs 15 residues. CDR1 is KGHSH and CDR2 is LQKENI in the germline V gene. In DNA form, the CDR3 reads TGTGCCAGCTCACTCTCTACAGGGTCCGCCTACGAGCAGTACTTC. Encoded protein: CASSLSTGSAYEQYF. Drawing the rest from reference TRBV18 and TRBJ2-7, the complete variable domain is NAGVMQNPRHLVRRRGQEARLRCSPMKGHSHVYWYRQLPEEGLKFMVYLQKENIIDESGMPKERFSAEFPKEGPSILRIQQVVRGDSAAYFCASSLSTGSAYEQYFGPGTRLTVT.

This chain joins TRBV30 and TRBJ2-1; the D gene is possibly TRBD2 (5 bases). This CDR3 comprises 15 residues. Germline values: CDR1 GTSNPN, CDR2 SVGIG (reference sequence). V dropped 0 bases and J dropped 0 bases, with 9 bases sitting between them. This CDR3 is CAWSVWEISYNEQFF. The CDR3, as DNA: TGTGCCTGGAGTGTTTGGGAGATCTCCTACAATGAGCAGTTCTTC.

The chain carries TRBV27 and TRBJ1-4; a possible D gene is TRBD1 (6 bases). The germline CDR1 and CDR2 sequences are MNHEY and SMNVEV (reference sequence). The CDR3 runs to 14 residues. Trimming took 8 bases from V and 10 from J, leaving 20 bases between them. CDR3 coding DNA: TGTGCCAGCGCTCTCCGGGACACCGGGACAAAACTGTTTTTT. It is translated as CASALRDTGTKLFF.

This chain uses TRBV27 with TRBJ1-2; D is uncertain. The CDR3 sequence is 14 residues long. The ends were cut back, 2 bases at V and 8 bases at J, with 15 bases in the middle. Germline values: CDR1 MNHEY, CDR2 SMNVEV (reference sequence). The CDR3 is CASSLGRGLWGYTF. CDR3 sequence (DNA): TGTGCCAGCAGTTTAGGTCGCGGCTTATGGGGCTACACCTTC.

Remarks on this clone: The sample holds other DNA sequences that translate to the same CDR3. The CDR3: CASSLGGVQETQYF. CDR3 nucleotides: TGTGCCAGCAGCTTGGGGGGGGTCCAAGAGACCCAGTACTTC. V and J are TRBV7-9 and TRBJ2-5; 7 bases match TRBD2. The CDR3 extends over 14 amino acids. Unmatched junction bases numbered 2, after V lost 3 bases and J lost 1 base. Germline CDR1 reads SEHNR; CDR2 reads FQNEAQ (reference sequence).

The gene calls are TRBV27 and TRBJ2-7; weak D call: TRBD1 (6 bases). Deletions cut 6 bases from V and 6 bases from J, with 18 bases between. The CDR3 sequence is 14 residues long. Germline CDR1 is MNHEY and CDR2 is SMNVEV (reference sequence). The CDR3 DNA is TGTGCCAGCAGAAAGAGGGGGTTGGCGCGCGAGCAGTACTTC. Amino acid sequence: CASRKRGLAREQYF.

This clone was detected only a few times. The V call is TRBV9, the J call TRBJ1-2, with 11 bases lining up with TRBD1. The CDR3 totals 14 residues. V was clipped by 3 bases and J by 4 bases; unmatched bases: 2. CDR1 is SGDLS and CDR2 is YYNGEE in the germline V gene. CDR3 protein: CASSADRGLYGYTF. CDR3 in DNA: TGTGCCAGCAGCGCGGACAGGGGGCTCTATGGCTACACCTTC. The whole variable domain, filled in from reference TRBV9 and TRBJ1-2, reads DSGVTQTPKHLITATGQRVTLRCSPRSGDLSVYWYQQSLDQGLQFLIQYYNGEERAKGNILERFSAQQFPDLHSELNLSSLELGDSALYFCASSADRGLYGYTFGSGTRLTVV.